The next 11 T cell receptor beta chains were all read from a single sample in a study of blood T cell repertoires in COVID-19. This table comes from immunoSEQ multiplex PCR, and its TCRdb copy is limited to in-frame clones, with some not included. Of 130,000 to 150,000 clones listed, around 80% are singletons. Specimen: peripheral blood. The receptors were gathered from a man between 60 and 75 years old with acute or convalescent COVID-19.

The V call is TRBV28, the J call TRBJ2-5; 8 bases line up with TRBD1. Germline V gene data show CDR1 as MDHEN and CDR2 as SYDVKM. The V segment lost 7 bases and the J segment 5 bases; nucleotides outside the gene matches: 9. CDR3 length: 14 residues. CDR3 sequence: CASISAGGGETQYF. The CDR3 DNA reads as TGTGCCAGCATCTCAGCAGGGGGCGGTGAGACCCAGTACTTC.

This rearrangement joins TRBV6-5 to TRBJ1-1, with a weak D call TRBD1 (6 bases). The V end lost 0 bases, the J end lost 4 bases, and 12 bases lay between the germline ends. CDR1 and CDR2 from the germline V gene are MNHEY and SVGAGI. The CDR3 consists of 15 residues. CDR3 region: CASSYSRRGATEAFF. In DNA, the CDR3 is TGTGCCAGCAGTTACTCGAGGCGGGGGGCCACTGAAGCTTTCTTT.

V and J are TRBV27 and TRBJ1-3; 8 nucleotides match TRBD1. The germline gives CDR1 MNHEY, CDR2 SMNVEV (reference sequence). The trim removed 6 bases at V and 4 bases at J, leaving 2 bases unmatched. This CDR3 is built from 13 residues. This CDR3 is CASRTGAGNTIYF. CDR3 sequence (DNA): TGTGCCAGCAGGACAGGGGCCGGAAACACCATATATTTT.

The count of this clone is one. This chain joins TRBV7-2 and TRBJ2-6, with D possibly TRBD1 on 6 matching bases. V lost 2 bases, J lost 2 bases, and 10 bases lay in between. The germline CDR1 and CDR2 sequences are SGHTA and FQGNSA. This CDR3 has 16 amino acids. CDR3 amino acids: CASSLLGGTGANVLTF. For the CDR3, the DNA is TGTGCCAGCAGCTTATTAGGGGGAACTGGGGCCAACGTCCTGACTTTC.

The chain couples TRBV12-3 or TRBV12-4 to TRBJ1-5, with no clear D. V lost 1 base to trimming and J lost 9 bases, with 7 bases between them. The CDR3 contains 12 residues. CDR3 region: CASSLDYRPQHF. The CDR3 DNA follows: TGTGCCAGCAGTTTAGACTATCGGCCCCAGCATTTT.

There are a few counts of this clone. The CDR3 nucleotides are TGTGCCAGCAGCCAAAGCGGGAGGCCCGACGAGCAGTACTTC. Its protein is CASSQSGRPDEQYF. The chain couples TRBV9 to TRBJ2-7; 9 bases align to TRBD2. V gave up 4 bases and J gave up 5 bases; unmatched junction bases: 7. The CDR3 sequence is 14 residues long. The germline V gene has CDR1 SGDLS and CDR2 YYNGEE.

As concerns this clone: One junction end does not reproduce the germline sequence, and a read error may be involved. For the CDR3, the DNA is TGTGCCAGCAGCTTGCGGGAGTCCGCGCCAGTTTTTTTT. The encoded protein is CASSLRESAPVFF. The chain recombines TRBV7-3 with TRBJ2-3; 7 bases match TRBD2. The CDR3 length is 13 residues. CDR1 SGHTA and CDR2 FQGTGA come from the germline V gene. Using reference TRBV7-3 and TRBJ2-3 for the parts outside the CDR3, the full variable domain is GAGVSQTPSNKVTEKGKYVELRCDPISGHTALYWYRQSLGQGPEFLIYFQGTGAADDSGLPNDRFFAVRPEGSVSTLKIQRTERGDSAVYLCASSLRESAPVFFGPGTRLTVL.

This chain's CDR3 is CASSPGTGLSGNTIYF. CDR3 in DNA: TGTGCCAGCAGCCCCGGGACAGGCCTCTCTGGAAACACCATATATTTT. The chain carries TRBV3-1 (or the pseudogene TRBV3-2) and TRBJ1-3; 8 bases map to TRBD1. Germline loops: CDR1 LGHDT, CDR2 YNNKEL (reference sequence). The CDR3 extends over 16 amino acids. The V segment lost 4 bases and the J segment 0 bases; nucleotides outside the gene matches: 5.

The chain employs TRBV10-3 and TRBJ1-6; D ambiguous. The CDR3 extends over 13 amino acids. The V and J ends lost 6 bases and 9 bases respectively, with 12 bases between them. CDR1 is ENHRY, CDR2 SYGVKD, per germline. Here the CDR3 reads CAISAVPLSPLHF. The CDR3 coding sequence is TGTGCCATCAGCGCCGTCCCACTTTCACCCCTCCACTTT.

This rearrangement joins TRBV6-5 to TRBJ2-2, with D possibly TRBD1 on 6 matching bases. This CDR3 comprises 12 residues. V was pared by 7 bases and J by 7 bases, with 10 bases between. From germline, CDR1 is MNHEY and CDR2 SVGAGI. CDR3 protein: CASKQGSGELFF. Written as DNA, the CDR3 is TGTGCCAGCAAACAGGGAAGCGGGGAGCTGTTTTTT.

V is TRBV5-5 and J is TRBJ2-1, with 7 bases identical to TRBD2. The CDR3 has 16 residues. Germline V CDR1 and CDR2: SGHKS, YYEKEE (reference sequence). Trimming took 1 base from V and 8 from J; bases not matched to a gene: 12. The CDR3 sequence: CASSLYGTTLSDEQFF. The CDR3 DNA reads TGTGCCAGCAGCTTGTATGGGACTACCCTATCTGATGAGCAGTTCTTC.